Each of the 10 T cell receptor beta chains below was sequenced from the same sample in a study of blood T cell repertoires in COVID-19. Sequenced by immunoSEQ multiplex PCR; TCRdb stores in-frame clones only, minus some. The table has 650,000 to 800,000 clones, 85% to 90% seen once. The source material was peripheral blood. The receptors were sampled from a woman aged 18-30 years with acute or convalescent COVID-19.

This chain links TRBV12-3 or TRBV12-4 with TRBJ2-3; D may be TRBD1 (6 bases). This CDR3 has 12 amino acids. The ends were cut back, 6 bases at V and 7 bases at J, with 11 bases in the middle. In nucleotides, the CDR3 is TGTGCCAGCAGCCCGGGGACAAATACGCAGTATTTT. Its protein product is CASSPGTNTQYF.

V usage is TRBV27 and J usage is TRBJ2-7, with D perhaps matching TRBD1 (6 bases). This CDR3 has 16 amino acids. Germline assignment: CDR1 MNHEY and CDR2 SMNVEV (reference sequence). V was cut by 4 bases and J by 0 bases, with 16 bases left in between. CDR3 bases: TGTGCCAGCAGTTCAAACCGGGACACCTACTCCTACGAGCAGTACTTC. Amino acids: CASSSNRDTYSYEQYF.

The chain links TRBV7-3 to TRBJ2-5; TRBD2 aligns across 9 bases. The V gene end was trimmed by 5 bases and the J gene end by 1 base; junction bases not matched to a gene: 5. Germline CDR1 is SGHTA and CDR2 is FQGTGA. This CDR3 region has 15 residues. This CDR3 reads CASSPSGGPQETQYF. The DNA of the CDR3 is TGTGCCAGCAGCCCCAGCGGGGGGCCCCAAGAGACCCAGTACTTC.

In regard to this clone: This sample also contains other DNA sequences that code for the same CDR3. This chain joins TRBV18 and TRBJ1-5; 9 nucleotides line up with TRBD1. With 3 bases clipped from V and 4 bases from J, the junction kept 4 bases outside the gene matches. The CDR3 runs to 15 residues. Germline loops: CDR1 KGHSH, CDR2 LQKENI. The CDR3 here is CASSPEGQGNQPQHF. The CDR3, as DNA: TGTGCCAGCTCACCCGAGGGACAGGGTAATCAGCCCCAGCATTTT.

This chain joins TRBV10-2 and TRBJ1-1; D gene unclear. Per the germline V gene, CDR1 is WSHSY and CDR2 is SAAADI. The V and J ends lost 0 bases and 4 bases respectively, with 12 bases between them. CDR3 length equals 15 residues. The CDR3 sequence is CASSESVALSTEAFF. CDR3 coding DNA: TGCGCCAGCAGTGAGTCTGTAGCCCTAAGCACTGAAGCTTTCTTT.

The chain links TRBV25-1 to TRBJ2-1, with TRBD1 identical over 9 bases. Losses at the gene ends were 5 bases for V and 7 bases for J; bases not matched to a gene: 9. Germline lookup yields CDR1 MGHDK and CDR2 SYGVNS. There are 15 residues in the CDR3. CDR3 DNA: TGTGCCAGCAGTTTGCTGGACAGGGGCTTGAATGAGCAGTTCTTC. Protein product: CASSLLDRGLNEQFF.

The CDR3 nucleotides read TGCGCCAGCACTCCCTGGACAGGGCTGAACACTGAAGCTTTCTTT. The encoded protein is CASTPWTGLNTEAFF. The chain has TRBV23-1 and TRBJ1-1, with 8 bases that match TRBD1. TRBV23-1 is treated as an ORF (open reading frame) with a function not yet certain. The J segment lost 0 bases and the V segment lost 7 bases, leaving 7 bases of the junction unmatched. The CDR3 covers 15 residues.

This sequence joins TRBV7-9 and TRBJ1-1; D perhaps matches TRBD1 (5 bases). The germline V and J ends were trimmed by 5 bases and 4 bases, with 17 bases remaining between them. From germline, CDR1 is SEHNR and CDR2 FQNEAQ (reference sequence). The CDR3 contains 15 residues. The CDR3, as DNA: TGTGCCAGCAGCCTGGTCAGGGTGCGGGGCACTGAAGCTTTCTTT. Protein product: CASSLVRVRGTEAFF. The variable domain in full, completed from reference TRBV7-9 and TRBJ1-1, reads DTGVSQNPRHKITKRGQNVTFRCDPISEHNRLYWYRQTLGQGPEFLTYFQNEAQLEKSRLLSDRFSAERPKGSFSTLEIQRTEQGDSAMYLCASSLVRVRGTEAFFGQGTRLTVV.

J is TRBJ2-1 and V is TRBV18, with TRBD1 as a possible D gene (5 bases). Germline V gene lookup returns CDR1 KGHSH and CDR2 LQKENI. Trimming cost V 3 bases and J 3 bases, with 9 bases left between them. The CDR3 is 14 residues long. The CDR3 nucleotides read TGTGCCAGCTCACCTGACAGCCTCTACAATGAGCAGTTCTTC. Translated: CASSPDSLYNEQFF.

The J gene is TRBJ2-1, the V gene TRBV4-3; 9 bases line up with TRBD2. The CDR3 loop spans 16 amino acids. CDR1 is LGHNA, CDR2 YSLEER, per germline. V shed 0 bases, J shed 12 bases, and the junction held 12 bases outside the gene matches. The CDR3 loop reads CASSQDLAPAGGPQFF. The CDR3 bases are TGCGCCAGCAGCCAAGATCTCGCTCCAGCGGGGGGACCGCAGTTCTTC.